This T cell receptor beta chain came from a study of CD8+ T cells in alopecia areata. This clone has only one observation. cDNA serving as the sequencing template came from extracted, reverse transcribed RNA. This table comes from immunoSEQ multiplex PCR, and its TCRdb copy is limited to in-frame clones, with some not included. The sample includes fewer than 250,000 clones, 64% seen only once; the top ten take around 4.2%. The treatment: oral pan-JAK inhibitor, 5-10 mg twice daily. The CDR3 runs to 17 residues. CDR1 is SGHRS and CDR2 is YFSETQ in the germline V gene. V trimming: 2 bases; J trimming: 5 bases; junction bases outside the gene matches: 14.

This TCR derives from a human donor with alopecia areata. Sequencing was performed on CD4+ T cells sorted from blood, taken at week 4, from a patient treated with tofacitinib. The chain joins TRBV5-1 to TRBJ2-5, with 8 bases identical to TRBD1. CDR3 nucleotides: TGCGCCAGCAGCTTACATATGTGGACAGGGTCGGGGGAGACCCAGTACTTC. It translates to CASSLHMWTGSGETQYF.